Listed below are T cell receptor beta chains from one sample, sequenced in a study of human T cells and chemical hapten exposure. TCRdb passed the RACE reads through MiXCR, listing each CDR3 protein once. Found here are approximately 320,000 distinct CDR3 sequences, approximately 5.8% of them singletons; the top ten hold less than 9%. The sample here was whole blood, taken in connection with sensitization to the hapten diphenylcyclopropenone (DPC). These receptors all come from a woman between 18 and 29 years old with alopecia areata. Some clones in this sample may be carry-over from other donors' samples. CDR3s include the opening cysteine and the closing phenylalanine or tryptophan. D genes are given only for firm matches. Some rows mark clone size as missing; the rest say once, few, many or name a class of expanded clone.

d_gene: .; abundance: many; v_gene: TRBV29-1; j_gene: TRBJ2-2; CDR3nt: TGCAGCGTTGGTGCACTCGCGAACACCGGGGAGCTGTTTTTT; CDR3aa: CSVGALANTGELFF
d_gene: TRBD1; abundance: many; v_gene: TRBV4-3; j_gene: TRBJ1-6; CDR3nt: TGCGCCAGCAGCCAAGGACAGGGGGCTGTTATTTCACCCCTCCACTTT; CDR3aa: CASSQGQGAVISPLHF
d_gene: TRBD1; abundance: many; v_gene: TRBV18; j_gene: TRBJ2-7; CDR3nt: TGTGCCAGCTCACCTGGTTCCGGACAGGGCTACGAGCAGTACTTC; CDR3aa: CASSPGSGQGYEQYF
d_gene: .; abundance: .; v_gene: TRBV4-3; j_gene: TRBJ1-5; CDR3nt: TGCGCCAGGCTGGGGCGAGGTAACAGTAGAGTGGGTCAGCCCCAGCATTTT; CDR3aa: CARLGRGNSRVGQPQHF
d_gene: TRBD1; abundance: many; v_gene: TRBV7-9; j_gene: TRBJ1-4; CDR3nt: TGTGCCAGCAGCTACGCCGAGGACAGGAGAGGAAAACTGTTTTTT; CDR3aa: CASSYAEDRRGKLFF
d_gene: .; abundance: many; v_gene: TRBV29-1; j_gene: TRBJ2-2; CDR3nt: TGCAGCGTTGCCCCCGGGGCCGGGGAGCTGTTTTTT; CDR3aa: CSVAPGAGELFF
d_gene: .; abundance: many; v_gene: TRBV29-1; j_gene: TRBJ1-1; CDR3nt: TGCAGCGTCCTCCTTGTCGGCAGGGCGAACACTGAAGCTTTCTTT; CDR3aa: CSVLLVGRANTEAFF
d_gene: TRBD1; abundance: .; v_gene: TRBV3-1; j_gene: TRBJ1-1; CDR3nt: TGTGCCAGCAGCCAGACGACAGGGGGTGACACTGAAGCTTTCTTT; CDR3aa: CASSQTTGGDTEAFF
d_gene: .; abundance: many; v_gene: TRBV15; j_gene: TRBJ2-7; CDR3nt: TGTGCCACCAGCAGCCGCGTGGCAGAGAGAGGGCAGTACTTC; CDR3aa: CATSSRVAERGQYF
d_gene: TRBD1; abundance: .; v_gene: TRBV7-8; j_gene: TRBJ1-1; CDR3nt: TGTGCCAGCAGCTTAGCTAACTACCCCGGGACAGGGGGCTTAGGTGAAGCTTTCTTT; CDR3aa: CASSLANYPGTGGLGEAFF
d_gene: TRBD2; abundance: .; v_gene: TRBV20-1; j_gene: TRBJ2-7; CDR3nt: TGCAGTGCTAGAGGTAGCGGGGGCTACGAGCAGTACTTC; CDR3aa: CSARGSGGYEQYF
d_gene: .; abundance: few; v_gene: TRBV29-1; j_gene: TRBJ1-4; CDR3nt: TGCAGCGTGGGGGAACACGGGGAAAAACTGTTTTTT; CDR3aa: CSVGEHGEKLFF
d_gene: .; abundance: few; v_gene: TRBV3-1; j_gene: TRBJ1-1; CDR3nt: TGTGCCAGCAGCCAAGGGCGAACTGAAGCTTTCTTT; CDR3aa: CASSQGRTEAFF
d_gene: .; abundance: many; v_gene: TRBV3-1; j_gene: TRBJ1-6; CDR3nt: TGTGCCAGCAGCCAAGACGGCTGGGGAATCGGGTCACCCCTCCACTTT; CDR3aa: CASSQDGWGIGSPLHF
d_gene: .; abundance: few; v_gene: TRBV5-6; j_gene: TRBJ1-5; CDR3nt: TGTGCCAGCAGCGGGGGACTGAATCAGCCCCAGCATTTT; CDR3aa: CASSGGLNQPQHF
d_gene: .; abundance: many; v_gene: TRBV27; j_gene: TRBJ1-1; CDR3nt: TGTGCCAGCAGCTTATGGGGGAACACTGAAGCTTTCTTT; CDR3aa: CASSLWGNTEAFF
d_gene: .; abundance: .; v_gene: TRBV9; j_gene: TRBJ1-2; CDR3nt: TGTGCCAGCAGCGTAGGTTGGGGGTTCGGCTACACCTTC; CDR3aa: CASSVGWGFGYTF
d_gene: .; abundance: many; v_gene: TRBV2; j_gene: TRBJ2-5; CDR3nt: TGTGCCAGCAGTGAAGCGCTAGGGGGGAGAGAGACCCAGTACTTC; CDR3aa: CASSEALGGRETQYF
d_gene: .; abundance: many; v_gene: TRBV5-1; j_gene: TRBJ2-3; CDR3nt: TGCGCCAGCAGCTCCACTCCCGGGGATACGCAGTATTTT; CDR3aa: CASSSTPGDTQYF
d_gene: .; abundance: once; v_gene: TRBV27; j_gene: TRBJ1-1; CDR3nt: TGTGCCAGCAGTTTACGGGGGTCGGGCACTGAAGCTTTCTTT; CDR3aa: CASSLRGSGTEAFF
d_gene: TRBD1; abundance: .; v_gene: TRBV2; j_gene: TRBJ1-2; CDR3nt: TGTGCCAGCAGCGCGACAGGGGGACGGGTGGGCTACACCTTC; CDR3aa: CASSATGGRVGYTF
d_gene: .; abundance: .; v_gene: TRBV2; j_gene: TRBJ1-5; CDR3nt: TGTGCCAGCAGAGCTAAGCTGACAGTTAATCAGCCCCAGCATTTT; CDR3aa: CASRAKLTVNQPQHF
d_gene: .; abundance: few; v_gene: TRBV6-5; j_gene: TRBJ1-1; CDR3nt: TGTGCCAGCAGTTACTCGGCTAACACTGAAGCCTTCTTT; CDR3aa: CASSYSANTEAFF
d_gene: .; abundance: few; v_gene: TRBV6-1; j_gene: TRBJ1-5; CDR3nt: TGTGCCAGCAGTGAAGCCCACGGTAATCAGCCCCAGCATTTT; CDR3aa: CASSEAHGNQPQHF
d_gene: .; abundance: few; v_gene: TRBV20-1; j_gene: TRBJ1-4; CDR3nt: TGCAGTGCGGCGGGGGTTTCAGGCGAAAAACTGTTTTTT; CDR3aa: CSAAGVSGEKLFF
d_gene: TRBD1; abundance: many; v_gene: TRBV12-3/TRBV12-4; j_gene: TRBJ2-6; CDR3nt: TGTGCCAGCAGTCCCGGACAGGTCGGGGCCAACGTCCTGACTTTC; CDR3aa: CASSPGQVGANVLTF
d_gene: .; abundance: .; v_gene: TRBV12-3/TRBV12-4; j_gene: TRBJ2-2; CDR3nt: TGTGCCAGCAGTTTACCCAGGGGAGAACTAGGGACCGGGGAGCTGTTTTTT; CDR3aa: CASSLPRGELGTGELFF
d_gene: TRBD1; abundance: .; v_gene: TRBV10-3; j_gene: TRBJ1-4; CDR3nt: TGTGCCATCAGTGGGGACAGCCTTGGGGATGAAAAACTGTTTTTT; CDR3aa: CAISGDSLGDEKLFF
d_gene: .; abundance: few; v_gene: TRBV27; j_gene: TRBJ1-1; CDR3nt: TGTGCCAGCAGAATACAGCAACAGGGTAACCCTGAAGCTTTCTTT; CDR3aa: CASRIQQQGNPEAFF
d_gene: TRBD2; abundance: .; v_gene: TRBV4-3; j_gene: TRBJ2-3; CDR3nt: TGCGCCAGCAGCCAAACGCTAGCGGGGGTTCTTTCTAGCACAGATACGCAGTATTTT; CDR3aa: CASSQTLAGVLSSTDTQYF
d_gene: .; abundance: many; v_gene: TRBV12-3/TRBV12-4; j_gene: TRBJ1-5; CDR3nt: TGTGCCAGCAGCCCCGGTTATCAGCCCCAGCATTTT; CDR3aa: CASSPGYQPQHF
d_gene: .; abundance: .; v_gene: TRBV4-1; j_gene: TRBJ2-1; CDR3nt: TGCGCCAGCAGCCAATTCGGGTCGGGGACATACAATGAGCAGTTCTTC; CDR3aa: CASSQFGSGTYNEQFF
d_gene: .; abundance: .; v_gene: TRBV11-1; j_gene: TRBJ2-3; CDR3nt: TGTGCCAGCAGCCCACACTCAGATACGCAGTATTTT; CDR3aa: CASSPHSDTQYF
d_gene: .; abundance: .; v_gene: TRBV28; j_gene: TRBJ1-6; CDR3nt: TGTGCCAGCAGCCTACAGGGCTACTACTATAATTCACCCCTCCACTTT; CDR3aa: CASSLQGYYYNSPLHF
d_gene: .; abundance: few; v_gene: TRBV29-1; j_gene: TRBJ2-7; CDR3nt: TGCAGCGTTGAAGAAGATGATGGGGGGTACGAGCAGTACTTC; CDR3aa: CSVEEDDGGYEQYF
d_gene: TRBD2; abundance: .; v_gene: TRBV5-1; j_gene: TRBJ2-3; CDR3nt: TGCGCCGGCAGCTTGCTTCCCACTAGCGAGGGCACGCAGTATTTT; CDR3aa: CAGSLLPTSEGTQYF
d_gene: .; abundance: few; v_gene: TRBV14; j_gene: TRBJ2-5; CDR3nt: TGTGCCAGCAGCCAAGATCTCAGGCAAGAGACCCAGTACTTC; CDR3aa: CASSQDLRQETQYF
d_gene: .; abundance: many; v_gene: TRBV12-3/TRBV12-4; j_gene: TRBJ1-1; CDR3nt: TGTGCCAGCAGTACCAGACTGAACACTGAAGCTTTCTTT; CDR3aa: CASSTRLNTEAFF
d_gene: TRBD1; abundance: many; v_gene: TRBV20-1; j_gene: TRBJ1-6; CDR3nt: TGCAGTGCTAGCAAGGACAGGGTCGAATCACCCCTCCACTTT; CDR3aa: CSASKDRVESPLHF